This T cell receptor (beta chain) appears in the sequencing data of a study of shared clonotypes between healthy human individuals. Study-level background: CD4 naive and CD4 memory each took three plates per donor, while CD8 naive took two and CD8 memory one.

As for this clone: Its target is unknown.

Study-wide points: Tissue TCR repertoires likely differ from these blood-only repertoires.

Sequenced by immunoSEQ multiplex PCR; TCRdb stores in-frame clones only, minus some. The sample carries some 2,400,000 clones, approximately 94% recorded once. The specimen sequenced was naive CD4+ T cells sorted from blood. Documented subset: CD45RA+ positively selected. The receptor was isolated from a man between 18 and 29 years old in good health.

CDR3 sequence reads: CASSVEDSLNTEAFF. The CDR3 nucleotides are TGTGCCAGCAGCGTAGAGGACAGCTTAAACACTGAAGCTTTCTTT. The rearrangement joins TRBV9 to TRBJ1-1, with D tentatively TRBD1 (6 bases). This CDR3 contains 15 residues. V gave up 0 bases and J gave up 2 bases, with 11 bases separating them. The germline CDR1 and CDR2 sequences are SGDLS and YYNGEE.